This TCR beta chain was sequenced for a study of response to subunit inactivated influenza vaccine (dated by TCRdb to 2016 to 2018). With respect to the entire study: The study used deep quantitative T cell receptor repertoire profiling to track responses to a trivalent subunit inactivated influenza vaccine.

To prepare the library, RT-PCR was applied. Data came from an Illumina HiSeq 2500. TCRdb applied fastp at Q25 and MiXCR to the public reads, then kept only in-frame beta chains. Entries that share a CDR3 protein sequence are merged under the most common genes and DNA. This sample has around 760,000 distinct CDR3 sequences in its table, and over 11% of those were observed once. Around 6.5% of the sample lies in the top ten. The CDR3 numbers 15 residues from cysteine through phenylalanine. Here the CDR3 DNA is all that survives: 45 bases in frame from base 1. From a lookup of the germline V gene, CDR1 and CDR2 are MNHEY and SVGEGT. The trim is 0 bases for V and 4 bases for J, with a gap of 12 bases between the germline ends. In this sample, this clonotype turned up a few times. Its recognized antigen is unknown. No much larger clone is present one base from it, and per-base qualities are unavailable. On the study overall, not on this receptor specifically: It was suggested by the authors that each seasonal influenza vaccination may recruit only a limited number of new T cells.

This TCR was sampled from a man aged 45 to 65 who received an inactivated influenza vaccine. Donor details come from another sample of the same person, matched by shared clones. The rearranged segments are TRBV6-2 or TRBV6-3 and TRBJ1-2; TRBD1 could be the D gene, as 6 bases match. Sequenced material: PBMCs from blood, taken about 14 days before vaccination. The CDR3 in this case is CASSYSYRDRYGYTF. DNA sequence: TGTGCCAGCAGTTACTCTTACAGGGATCGCTATGGCTACACCTTC.